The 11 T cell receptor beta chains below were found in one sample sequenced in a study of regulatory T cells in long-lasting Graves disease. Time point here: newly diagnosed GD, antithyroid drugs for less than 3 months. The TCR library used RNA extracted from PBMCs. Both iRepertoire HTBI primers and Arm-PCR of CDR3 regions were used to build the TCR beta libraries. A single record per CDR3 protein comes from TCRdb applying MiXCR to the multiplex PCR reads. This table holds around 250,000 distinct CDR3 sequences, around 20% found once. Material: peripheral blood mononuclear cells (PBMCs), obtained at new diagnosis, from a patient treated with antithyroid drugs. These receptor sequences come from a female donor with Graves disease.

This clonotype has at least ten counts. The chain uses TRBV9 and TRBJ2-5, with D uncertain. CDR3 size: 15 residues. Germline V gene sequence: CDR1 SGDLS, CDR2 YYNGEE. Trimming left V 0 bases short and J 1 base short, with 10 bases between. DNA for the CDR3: TGTGCCAGCAGCGTAGGGGTAGGGTTCCAAGAGACCCAGTACTTC. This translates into CASSVGVGFQETQYF.

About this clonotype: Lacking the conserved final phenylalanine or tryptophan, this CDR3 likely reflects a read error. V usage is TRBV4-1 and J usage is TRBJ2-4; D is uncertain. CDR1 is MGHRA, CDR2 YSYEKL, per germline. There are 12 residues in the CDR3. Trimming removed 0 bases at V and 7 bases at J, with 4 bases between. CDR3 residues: CASSQDWNIQYL. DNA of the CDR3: TGCGCCAGCAGCCAAGATTGGAACATTCAGTACCTC.

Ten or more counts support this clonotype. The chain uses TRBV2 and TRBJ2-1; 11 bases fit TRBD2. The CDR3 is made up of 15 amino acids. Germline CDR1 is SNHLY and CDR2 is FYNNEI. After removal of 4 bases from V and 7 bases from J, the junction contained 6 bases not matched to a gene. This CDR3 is CASSGDSGGVNEQFF. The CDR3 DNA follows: TGTGCCAGCAGTGGCGATAGCGGGGGGGTTAATGAGCAGTTCTTC. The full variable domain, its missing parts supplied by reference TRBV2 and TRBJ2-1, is EPEVTQTPSHQVTQMGQEVILRCVPISNHLYFYWYRQILGQKVEFLVSFYNNEISEKSEIFDDQFSVERPDGSNFTLKIRSTKLEDSAMYFCASSGDSGGVNEQFFGPGTRLTVL.

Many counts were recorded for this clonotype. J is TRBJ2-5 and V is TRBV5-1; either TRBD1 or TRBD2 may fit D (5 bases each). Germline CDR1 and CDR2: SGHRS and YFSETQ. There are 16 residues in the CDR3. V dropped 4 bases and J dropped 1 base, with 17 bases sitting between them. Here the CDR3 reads CASSPVVGATQETQYF. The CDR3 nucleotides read TGCGCCAGCAGCCCAGTGGTCGGGGCGACCCAAGAGACCCAGTACTTC.

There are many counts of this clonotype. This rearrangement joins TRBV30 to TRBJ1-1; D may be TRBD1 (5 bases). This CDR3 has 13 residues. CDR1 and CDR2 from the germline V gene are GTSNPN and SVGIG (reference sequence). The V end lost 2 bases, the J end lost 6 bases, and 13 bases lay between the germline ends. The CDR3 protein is CAWSLRTRPEAFF. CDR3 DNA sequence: TGTGCCTGGAGTCTTCGGACAAGGCCTGAAGCTTTCTTT.

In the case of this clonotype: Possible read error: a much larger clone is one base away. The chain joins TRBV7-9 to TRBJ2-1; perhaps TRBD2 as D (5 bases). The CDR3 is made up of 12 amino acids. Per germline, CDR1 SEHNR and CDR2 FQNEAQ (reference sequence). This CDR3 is CANSLAQREQFF. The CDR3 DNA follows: TGTGCCAACAGCTTAGCGCAGCGTGAGCAGTTCTTC. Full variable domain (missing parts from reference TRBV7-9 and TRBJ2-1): DTGVSQNPRHKITKRGQNVTFRCDPISEHNRLYWYRQTLGQGPEFLTYFQNEAQLEKSRLLSDRFSAERPKGSFSTLEIQRTEQGDSAMYLCANSLAQREQFFGPGTRLTVL.

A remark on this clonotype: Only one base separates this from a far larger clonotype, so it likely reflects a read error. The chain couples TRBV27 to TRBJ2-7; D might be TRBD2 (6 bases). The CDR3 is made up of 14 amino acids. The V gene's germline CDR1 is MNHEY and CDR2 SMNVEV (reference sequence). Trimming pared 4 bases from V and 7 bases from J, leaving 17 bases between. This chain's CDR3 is CASSWASAYNEQYF. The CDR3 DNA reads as TGTGCCAGCAGTTGGGCTAGCGCGTACAATGAGCAGTACTTC.

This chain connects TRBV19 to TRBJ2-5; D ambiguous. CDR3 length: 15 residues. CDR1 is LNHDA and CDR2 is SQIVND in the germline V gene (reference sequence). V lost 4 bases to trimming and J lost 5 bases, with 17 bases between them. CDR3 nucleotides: TGTGCCAGTAGTACGACCAGGTCTGGCGCGGAGACCCAGTACTTC. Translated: CASSTTRSGAETQYF.

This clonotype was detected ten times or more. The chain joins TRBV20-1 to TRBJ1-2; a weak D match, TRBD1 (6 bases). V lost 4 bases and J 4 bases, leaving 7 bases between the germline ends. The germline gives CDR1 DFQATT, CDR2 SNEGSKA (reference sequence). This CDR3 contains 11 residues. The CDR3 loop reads CSATDSYGYTF. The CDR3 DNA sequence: TGCAGTGCTACGGACAGCTATGGCTACACCTTC.

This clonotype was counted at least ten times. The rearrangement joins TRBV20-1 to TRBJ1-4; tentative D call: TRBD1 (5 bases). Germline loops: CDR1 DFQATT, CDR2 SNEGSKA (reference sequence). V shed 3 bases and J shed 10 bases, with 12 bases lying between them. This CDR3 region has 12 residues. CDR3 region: CSARGQGGKLFF. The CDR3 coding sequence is TGCAGTGCTAGGGGTCAGGGAGGAAAACTGTTTTTT.

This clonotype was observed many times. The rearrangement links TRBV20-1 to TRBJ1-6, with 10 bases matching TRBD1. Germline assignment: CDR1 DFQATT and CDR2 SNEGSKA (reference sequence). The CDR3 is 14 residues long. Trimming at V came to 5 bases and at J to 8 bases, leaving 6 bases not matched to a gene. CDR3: CSAAGTGADSPLHF. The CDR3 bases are TGCAGTGCTGCCGGGACAGGGGCCGATTCACCCCTCCACTTT.